This T cell receptor beta chain appears in the sequencing data of a study of human T cells and chemical hapten exposure. Study-level background: All through the roughly 24-week study, the scalp of each patient received diphenylcyclopropenone doses weekly. Patch testing placed 0.01% DPC on the upper back, with readings at 6 days.

Time point noted: patch test 3, about 24 weeks after DPC sensitization. Treatment here: therapeutic diphenylcyclopropenone sensitization with weekly scalp DPC. Concerning this clonotype itself: Antigen: not known.

Study-level results: Once DPC sensitization occurred, TCRs above 1 in 1000 frequency showed no change.

Unique molecular identifiers were attached to individual cDNA molecules within the library. TCRdb recomputed calls from the RACE reads with MiXCR, one row per CDR3 protein. The sample consists of 100,000 to 150,000 distinct CDR3 sequences, around 10% of them appearing once. The starting material was whole blood, obtained in connection with sensitization to the hapten diphenylcyclopropenone (DPC). The receptor's source is a woman between 50 and 59 years old with alopecia areata. Some clones in this sample may be carry-over from other donors' samples.

The DNA of the CDR3 is TGTGCCAGCAGTTTCCAGGGGTCGGAGACCCAGTACTTC. Residues: CASSFQGSETQYF. This sequence joins TRBV12-3 or TRBV12-4 and TRBJ2-5; D is possibly TRBD1 (6 bases). This CDR3 has 13 residues. The ends were cut back, 3 bases at V and 5 bases at J, with 10 bases in the middle.